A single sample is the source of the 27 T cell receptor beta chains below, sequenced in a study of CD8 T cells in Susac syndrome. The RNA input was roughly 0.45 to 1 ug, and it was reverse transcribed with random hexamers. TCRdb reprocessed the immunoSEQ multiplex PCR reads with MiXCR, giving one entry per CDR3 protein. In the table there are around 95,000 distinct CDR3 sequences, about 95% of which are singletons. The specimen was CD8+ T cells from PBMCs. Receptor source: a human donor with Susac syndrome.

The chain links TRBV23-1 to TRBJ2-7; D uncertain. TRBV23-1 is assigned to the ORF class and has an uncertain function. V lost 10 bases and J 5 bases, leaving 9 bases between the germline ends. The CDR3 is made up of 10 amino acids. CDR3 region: CATPGHEQYF. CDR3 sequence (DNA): TGCGCCACGCCGGGCCACGAGCAGTACTTC.

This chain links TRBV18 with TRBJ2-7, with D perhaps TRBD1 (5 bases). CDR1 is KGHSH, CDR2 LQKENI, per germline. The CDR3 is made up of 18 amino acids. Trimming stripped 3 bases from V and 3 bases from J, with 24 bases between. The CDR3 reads CASSPATFGQGRDYEQYF. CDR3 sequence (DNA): TGTGCCAGCTCACCGGCGACTTTTGGGCAGGGAAGGGACTACGAGCAGTACTTC.

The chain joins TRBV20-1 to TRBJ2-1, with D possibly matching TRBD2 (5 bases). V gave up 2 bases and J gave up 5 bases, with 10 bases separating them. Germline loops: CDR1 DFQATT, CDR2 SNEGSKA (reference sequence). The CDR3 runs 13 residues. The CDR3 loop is CSARWQADNEQFF. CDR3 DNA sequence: TGCAGTGCTAGATGGCAAGCGGACAATGAGCAGTTCTTC.

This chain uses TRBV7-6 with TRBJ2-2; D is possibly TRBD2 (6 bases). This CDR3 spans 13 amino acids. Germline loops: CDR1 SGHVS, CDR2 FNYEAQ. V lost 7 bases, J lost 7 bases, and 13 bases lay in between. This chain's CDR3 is CASNAPGDGELFF. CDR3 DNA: TGTGCCAGCAACGCCCCGGGGGACGGGGAGCTGTTTTTT.

DNA for the CDR3: TGCAGCGCCCGCGGGGGAGCAGCGAACACCGGGGAGCTGTTTTTT. Residues: CSARGGAANTGELFF. The chain employs TRBV29-1 and TRBJ2-2; the match to TRBD2 covers 7 bases. The CDR3 is made up of 15 amino acids. CDR1 and CDR2 from the germline V gene are SQVTM and ANQGSEA. V lost 7 bases, J lost 0 bases, and 8 bases stayed unmatched.

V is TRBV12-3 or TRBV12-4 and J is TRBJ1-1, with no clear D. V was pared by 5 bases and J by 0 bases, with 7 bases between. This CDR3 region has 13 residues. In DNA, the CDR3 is TGTGCCAGCAGTCTCTTTATGAACACTGAAGCTTTCTTT. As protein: CASSLFMNTEAFF.

The CDR3 spells CASSQTERFEQYF. In DNA form, the CDR3 reads TGCGCCAGCAGCCAAACCGAGAGGTTCGAGCAGTACTTC. The chain recombines TRBV4-1 with TRBJ2-7; D unclear. Germline CDR1 and CDR2: MGHRA and YSYEKL. The CDR3 is 13 amino acids. V shed 2 bases and J shed 6 bases, with 11 bases lying between them.

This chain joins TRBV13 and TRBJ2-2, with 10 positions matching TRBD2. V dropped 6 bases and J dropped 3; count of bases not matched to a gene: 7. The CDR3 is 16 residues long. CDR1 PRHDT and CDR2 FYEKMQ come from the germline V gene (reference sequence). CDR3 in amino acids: CASSPSGSWYTGELFF. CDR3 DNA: TGTGCCAGCAGTCCTAGCGGGAGTTGGTACACCGGGGAGCTGTTTTTT.

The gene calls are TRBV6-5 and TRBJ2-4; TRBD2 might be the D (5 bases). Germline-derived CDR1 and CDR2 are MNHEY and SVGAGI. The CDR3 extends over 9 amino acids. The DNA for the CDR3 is TGTGGTCGAGGGAACATTCAGTACTTC. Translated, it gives CGRGNIQYF.

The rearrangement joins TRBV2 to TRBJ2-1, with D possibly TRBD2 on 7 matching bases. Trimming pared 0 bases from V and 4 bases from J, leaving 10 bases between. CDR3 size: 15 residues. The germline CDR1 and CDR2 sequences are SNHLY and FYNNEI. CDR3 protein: CASSEAGGQYNEQFF. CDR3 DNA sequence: TGTGCCAGCAGTGAAGCGGGGGGGCAGTACAATGAGCAGTTCTTC. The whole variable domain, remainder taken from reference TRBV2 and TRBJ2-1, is EPEVTQTPSHQVTQMGQEVILRCVPISNHLYFYWYRQILGQKVEFLVSFYNNEISEKSEIFDDQFSVERPDGSNFTLKIRSTKLEDSAMYFCASSEAGGQYNEQFFGPGTRLTVL.

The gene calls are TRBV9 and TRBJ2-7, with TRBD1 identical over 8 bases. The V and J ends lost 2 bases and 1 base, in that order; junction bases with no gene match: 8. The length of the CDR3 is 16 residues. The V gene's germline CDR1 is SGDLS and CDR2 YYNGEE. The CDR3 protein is CASSVGDRGLSYEQYF. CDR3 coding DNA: TGTGCCAGCAGCGTGGGCGACAGGGGCTTGTCCTACGAGCAGTACTTC. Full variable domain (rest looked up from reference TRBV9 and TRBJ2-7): DSGVTQTPKHLITATGQRVTLRCSPRSGDLSVYWYQQSLDQGLQFLIQYYNGEERAKGNILERFSAQQFPDLHSELNLSSLELGDSALYFCASSVGDRGLSYEQYFGPGTRLTVT.

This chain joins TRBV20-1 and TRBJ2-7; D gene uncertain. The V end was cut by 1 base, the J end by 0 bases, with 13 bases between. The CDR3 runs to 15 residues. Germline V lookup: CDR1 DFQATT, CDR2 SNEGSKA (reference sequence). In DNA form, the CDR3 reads TGCAGTGCTAGAGTTAGGCCTCTACTCTCCTACGAGCAGTACTTC. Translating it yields CSARVRPLLSYEQYF.

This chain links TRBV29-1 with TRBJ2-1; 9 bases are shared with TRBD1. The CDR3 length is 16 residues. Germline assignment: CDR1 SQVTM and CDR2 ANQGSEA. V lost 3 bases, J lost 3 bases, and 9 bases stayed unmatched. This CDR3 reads CSVESLGQGSYNEQFF. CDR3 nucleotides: TGCAGCGTTGAGTCATTGGGACAGGGCAGCTACAATGAGCAGTTCTTC.

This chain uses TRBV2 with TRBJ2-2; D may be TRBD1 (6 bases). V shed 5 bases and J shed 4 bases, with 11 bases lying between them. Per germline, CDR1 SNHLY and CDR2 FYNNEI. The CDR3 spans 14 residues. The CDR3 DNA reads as TGTGCCAGCAGTAGAGACAGGCCCACCGGGGAGCTGTTTTTT. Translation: CASSRDRPTGELFF. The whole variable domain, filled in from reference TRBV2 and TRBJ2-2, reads EPEVTQTPSHQVTQMGQEVILRCVPISNHLYFYWYRQILGQKVEFLVSFYNNEISEKSEIFDDQFSVERPDGSNFTLKIRSTKLEDSAMYFCASSRDRPTGELFFGEGSRLTVL.

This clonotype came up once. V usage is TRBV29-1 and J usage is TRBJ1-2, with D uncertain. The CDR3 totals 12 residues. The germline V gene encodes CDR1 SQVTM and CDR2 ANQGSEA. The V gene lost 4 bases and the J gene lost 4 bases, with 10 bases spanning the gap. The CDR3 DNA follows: TGCAGCGTTGTCGGCAGTAGCTATGGCTACACCTTC. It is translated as CSVVGSSYGYTF.

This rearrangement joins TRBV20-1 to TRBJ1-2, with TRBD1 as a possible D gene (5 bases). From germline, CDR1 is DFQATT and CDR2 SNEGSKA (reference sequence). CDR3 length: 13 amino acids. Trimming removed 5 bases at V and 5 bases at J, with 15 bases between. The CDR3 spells CSAFVYGGYGYTF. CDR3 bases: TGCAGTGCTTTCGTCTACGGGGGGTATGGCTACACCTTC.

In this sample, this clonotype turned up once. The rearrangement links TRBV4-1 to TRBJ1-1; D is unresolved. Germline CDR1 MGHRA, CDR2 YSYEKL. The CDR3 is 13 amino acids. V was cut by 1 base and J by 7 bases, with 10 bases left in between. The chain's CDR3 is CASSQALGSEAFF. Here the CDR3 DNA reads TGCGCCAGCAGCCAAGCGTTGGGCAGTGAAGCTTTCTTT.

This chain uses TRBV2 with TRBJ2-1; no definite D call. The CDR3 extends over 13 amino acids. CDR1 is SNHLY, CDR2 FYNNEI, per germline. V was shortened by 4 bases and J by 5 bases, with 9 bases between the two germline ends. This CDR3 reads CASSGVTNNEQFF. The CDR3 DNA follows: TGTGCCAGCAGTGGTGTCACCAACAATGAGCAGTTCTTC.

As DNA, the CDR3 is TGTGCCAGCAGCTTAGCTTCAAGCGGGGAATACAATGAGCAGTTCTTC. Its protein product is CASSLASSGEYNEQFF. The gene calls are TRBV7-2 and TRBJ2-1, with 7 bases matching TRBD2. V was clipped by 0 bases and J by 4 bases; unmatched bases: 6. The CDR3 length is 16 residues. Germline assignment: CDR1 SGHTA and CDR2 FQGNSA. The variable domain in full, completed from reference TRBV7-2 and TRBJ2-1, reads GAGVSQSPSNKVTEKGKDVELRCDPISGHTALYWYRQSLGQGLEFLIYFQGNSAPDKSGLPSDRFSAERTGGSVSTLTIQRTQQEDSAVYLCASSLASSGEYNEQFFGPGTRLTVL.

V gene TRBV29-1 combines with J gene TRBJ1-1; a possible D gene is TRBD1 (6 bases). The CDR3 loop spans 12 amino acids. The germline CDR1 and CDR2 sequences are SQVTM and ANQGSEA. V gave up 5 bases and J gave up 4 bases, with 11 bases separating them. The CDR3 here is CSVLGGGTEAFF. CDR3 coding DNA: TGCAGCGTTCTAGGAGGGGGCACTGAAGCTTTCTTT.

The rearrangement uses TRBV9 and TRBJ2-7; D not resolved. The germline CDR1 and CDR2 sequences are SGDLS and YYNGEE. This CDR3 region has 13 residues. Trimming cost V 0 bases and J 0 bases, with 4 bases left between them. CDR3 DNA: TGTGCCAGCAGCGTAGGCGACTCCTACGAGCAGTACTTC. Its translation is CASSVGDSYEQYF.

CDR3 sequence reads: CASTRKGANNEQFF. The CDR3 coding sequence is TGTGCCAGCACCCGTAAAGGGGCAAACAATGAGCAGTTCTTC. The chain couples TRBV12-3 or TRBV12-4 to TRBJ2-1; a weak D match, TRBD1 (5 bases). Between the trimmed V and J ends, which lost 7 bases and 5 bases, there was a span of 15 bases. This CDR3 contains 14 residues.

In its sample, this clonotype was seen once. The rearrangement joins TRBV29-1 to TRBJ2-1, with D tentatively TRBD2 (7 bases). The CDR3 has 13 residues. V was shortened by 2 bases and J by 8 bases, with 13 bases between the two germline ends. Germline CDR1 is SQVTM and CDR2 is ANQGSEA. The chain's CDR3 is CSVESGEGDEQFF. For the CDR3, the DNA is TGCAGCGTTGAATCAGGGGAGGGAGATGAGCAGTTCTTC.

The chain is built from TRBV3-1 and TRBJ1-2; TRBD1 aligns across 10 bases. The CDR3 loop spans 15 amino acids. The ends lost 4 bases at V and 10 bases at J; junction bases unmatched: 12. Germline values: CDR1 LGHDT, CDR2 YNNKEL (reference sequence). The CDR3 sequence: CASSPGQGTLESYTF. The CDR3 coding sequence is TGTGCCAGCAGCCCGGGACAGGGGACTCTAGAGTCCTACACCTTC.

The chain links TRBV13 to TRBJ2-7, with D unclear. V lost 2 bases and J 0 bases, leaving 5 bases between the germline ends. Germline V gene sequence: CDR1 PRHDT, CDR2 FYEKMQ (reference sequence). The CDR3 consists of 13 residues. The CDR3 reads CASSLYHSYEQYF. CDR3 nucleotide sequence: TGTGCCAGCAGCTTATACCACTCCTACGAGCAGTACTTC. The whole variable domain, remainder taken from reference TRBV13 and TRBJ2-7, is AAGVIQSPRHLIKEKRETATLKCYPIPRHDTVYWYQQGPGQDPQFLISFYEKMQSDKGSIPDRFSAQQFSDYHSELNMSSLELGDSALYFCASSLYHSYEQYFGPGTRLTVT.

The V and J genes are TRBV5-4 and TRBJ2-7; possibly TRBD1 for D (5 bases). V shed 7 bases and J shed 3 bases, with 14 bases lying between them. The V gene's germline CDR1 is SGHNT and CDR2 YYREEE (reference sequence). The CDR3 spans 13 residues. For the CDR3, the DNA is TGTGCCAGCGGATCCGACAGAAACTACGAGCAGTACTTC. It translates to CASGSDRNYEQYF.

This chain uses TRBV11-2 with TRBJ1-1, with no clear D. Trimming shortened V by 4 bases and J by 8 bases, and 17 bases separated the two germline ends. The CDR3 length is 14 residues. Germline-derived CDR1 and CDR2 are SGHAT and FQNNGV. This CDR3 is CASSSLVGWQEAFF. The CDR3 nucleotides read TGTGCCAGCAGCTCATTAGTCGGGTGGCAGGAAGCTTTCTTT.